The 21 T cell receptor beta chains below all came from one sample that was sequenced in a study of T cells in Graves' hyperthyroidism and ophthalmopathy. The source material, RNA transcripts, was used to amplify TCR beta CDR3 regions. TCR CDR3 regions were first amplified by RT-PCR with HTBI primers. TCRdb redid the calling of the multiplex PCR reads with MiXCR, one entry per CDR3 protein. The table records about 360,000 distinct CDR3 sequences, about 12% of them present only once. The sequenced sample was blood. The receptors stem from a woman younger than 30 with Graves' hyperthyroidism.

This clonotype has at least ten counts. The chain links TRBV7-9 to TRBJ2-7; D not certain. Trimming removed 0 bases at V and 5 bases at J, with 8 bases between. Per germline, CDR1 SEHNR and CDR2 FQNEAQ (reference sequence). The CDR3 spans 13 residues. Here the CDR3 reads CASSLAWPHEQYF. CDR3 DNA sequence: TGTGCCAGCAGCTTAGCGTGGCCCCACGAGCAGTACTTC.

This clonotype occurred a few times. The chain has TRBV20-1 and TRBJ1-5; 7 nucleotides agree with TRBD1. The CDR3 loop spans 13 amino acids. In germline, CDR1 is DFQATT, CDR2 SNEGSKA (reference sequence). Losses at the gene ends were 6 bases for V and 5 bases for J; bases not matched to a gene: 7. The DNA for the CDR3 is TGCAGTGCCAACCGACAGGGAGATCAGCCCCAGCATTTT. It specifies CSANRQGDQPQHF.

The CDR3 nucleotides are TGTGCCAGCAGCCACAACATGAACACTGAAGCTTTCTTT. Protein: CASSHNMNTEAFF. The chain employs TRBV27 and TRBJ1-1; no clear D. The CDR3 runs 13 residues. V gave up 6 bases and J gave up 0 bases, with 8 bases separating them. Germline-derived CDR1 and CDR2 are MNHEY and SMNVEV (reference sequence).

Ten or more counts support this clonotype. One junction end disagrees with the germline gene, perhaps due to a read error. The chain links TRBV12-3 or TRBV12-4 to TRBJ2-3; TRBD2 might be the D (6 bases). The CDR3 sequence is 15 residues long. The CDR3 sequence: CPSSSEGSTTDTQYF. The DNA for the CDR3 is TGTCCCAGCAGTTCGGAGGGGAGTACGACAGATACGCAGTATTTT.

This clonotype has a count of ten or more. The J gene is TRBJ1-5, the V gene TRBV5-6; possible D gene TRBD1, 5 bases. The V and J ends lost 0 bases and 7 bases respectively, with 11 bases between them. Germline-derived CDR1 and CDR2 are SGHDT and YYEEEE. The CDR3 has 14 residues. In nucleotides, the CDR3 is TGTGCCAGCAGCTTGGCGGGGGTGGGACAGCCCCAGCATTTT. This codes for CASSLAGVGQPQHF.

This clonotype was seen at least ten times. The chain employs TRBV2 and TRBJ2-3; TRBD2 might be the D (7 bases). The CDR3 has 17 amino acids. Looked up from germline, CDR1 is SNHLY and CDR2 is FYNNEI. V was cut by 7 bases and J by 0 bases, with 20 bases left in between. The CDR3 here is CASTKRGGGWSTDTQYF. The DNA for the CDR3 is TGTGCCAGCACCAAAAGGGGAGGGGGATGGAGCACAGATACGCAGTATTTT.

This chain joins TRBV6-1 and TRBJ2-2; possibly TRBD2 for D (5 bases). Germline CDR1 is MNHNS and CDR2 is SASEGT. CDR3 size: 15 residues. V lost 7 bases to trimming and J lost 6 bases, with 18 bases between them. CDR3 sequence reads: CASNPSGGRAGELFF. CDR3 coding DNA: TGTGCCAGCAACCCTTCAGGCGGGCGGGCCGGGGAGCTGTTTTTT.

This clonotype was detected ten times or more. This chain uses TRBV6-2 or TRBV6-3 with TRBJ2-7; D is perhaps TRBD1 (8 bases). The CDR3 has 15 amino acids. The V and J ends lost 0 bases and 6 bases respectively, with 15 bases between them. Germline assignment: CDR1 MNHEY and CDR2 SVGEGT. In nucleotides, the CDR3 is TGTGCCAGCAGTTACTCGTCTACAGGGGGGGGCGAGCAGTACTTC. Amino acids: CASSYSSTGGGEQYF.

This clonotype was counted ten times or more. The CDR3 reads CASRRGAGDTQYF. In DNA form, the CDR3 reads TGTGCCAGCAGGCGAGGGGCTGGAGATACGCAGTATTTT. The V call is TRBV6-1, the J call TRBJ2-3, with D perhaps matching TRBD1 or TRBD2 (5 bases each). This CDR3 region has 13 residues. Germline CDR1 reads MNHNS; CDR2 reads SASEGT. V dropped 6 bases and J dropped 5 bases, with 12 bases sitting between them.

Only a few counts were recorded for this clonotype. Being one base from a much bigger clone, this may be a read error. The chain combines TRBV6-5 with TRBJ2-5; D is possibly TRBD2 (5 bases). In germline, CDR1 is MNHEY, CDR2 SVGAGI. The CDR3 totals 15 residues. V was cut by 4 bases and J by 5 bases, with 17 bases left in between. The CDR3 DNA reads as TGTGCCAGCAGTTTCATGGCAGGCACGGGGGAGACCCAGTACTTC. This gives the protein CASSFMAGTGETQYF.

A few counts support this clonotype. The V and J genes are TRBV9 and TRBJ2-1, with D possibly TRBD1 on 6 matching bases. The length of the CDR3 is 15 residues. V shed 3 bases and J shed 0 bases, with 10 bases lying between them. Germline CDR1 reads SGDLS; CDR2 reads YYNGEE. DNA for the CDR3: TGTGCCAGCAGCGGACAGGAAAGCTCCTACAATGAGCAGTTCTTC. Translation gives CASSGQESSYNEQFF.

The chain joins TRBV9 to TRBJ2-7; 10 nucleotides agree with TRBD1. V shed 3 bases, J shed 6 bases, and the junction held 15 bases outside the gene matches. Germline V lookup: CDR1 SGDLS, CDR2 YYNGEE. The CDR3 is made up of 17 amino acids. The CDR3 region is CASSERASETGGTEQYF. Here the CDR3 DNA reads TGTGCCAGCAGCGAGCGGGCATCCGAGACAGGGGGCACCGAGCAGTACTTC.

This clonotype turned up a few times. The J gene is TRBJ1-2, the V gene TRBV7-3, with D tentatively TRBD1 (5 bases). This CDR3 contains 13 residues. Germline-derived CDR1 and CDR2 are SGHTA and FQGTGA. With 5 bases removed from V and 8 bases from J, the gap between germline ends came to 15 bases. CDR3 nucleotides: TGTGCCAGCAGCCGGGACGGTAGAGGAGGCTACACCTTC. Amino acid sequence: CASSRDGRGGYTF.

This clonotype was picked up many times. The genes are TRBV20-1 and TRBJ2-2; 8 positions match TRBD2. The germline CDR1 and CDR2 sequences are DFQATT and SNEGSKA (reference sequence). The CDR3 has 11 amino acids. V dropped 5 bases and J dropped 7; count of bases not matched to a gene: 0. The DNA of the CDR3 is TGCAGTGCTCGGGGGGGCGGGGAGCTGTTTTTT. The encoded protein is CSARGGGELFF.

At least ten counts were recorded for this clonotype. The genes are TRBV30 and TRBJ2-1; D remains ambiguous. V gave up 0 bases and J gave up 7 bases, with 4 bases separating them. CDR3 length: 11 residues. The germline V gene has CDR1 GTSNPN and CDR2 SVGIG (reference sequence). This CDR3 is CAWSVRNEQFF. In DNA, the CDR3 is TGTGCCTGGAGTGTACGGAATGAGCAGTTCTTC.

The gene calls are TRBV3-1 and TRBJ1-1, with 8 bases matching TRBD1. V lost 4 bases and J lost 6; bases outside the gene matches: 13. The CDR3 covers 16 residues. Germline V CDR1 and CDR2: LGHDT, YNNKEL (reference sequence). In DNA form, the CDR3 reads TGTGCCAGCAGCCTGAGACAGGGGCCGTTGTTTGCTGAAGCTTTCTTT. Amino acids: CASSLRQGPLFAEAFF.

This clonotype has at least ten counts. The chain employs TRBV6-1 and TRBJ1-5, with D hard to call. CDR3 length: 15 amino acids. Germline V gene lookup returns CDR1 MNHNS and CDR2 SASEGT. V dropped 7 bases and J dropped 0 bases, with 13 bases sitting between them. For the CDR3, the DNA is TGTGCCAGCACTCCCCGTGACGGTAGCAATCAGCCCCAGCATTTT. Amino acid sequence: CASTPRDGSNQPQHF.

In this sample, this clonotype turned up many times. This chain uses TRBV6-1 with TRBJ2-1, with a possible D match to TRBD2 (6 bases). This CDR3 region has 14 residues. CDR1 is MNHNS, CDR2 SASEGT, per germline. Deletions cut 5 bases from V and 5 bases from J, with 13 bases between. The CDR3 coding sequence is TGTGCCAGCAGTCGAGTCGCGGGGAACAATGAGCAGTTCTTC. This sequence encodes CASSRVAGNNEQFF.

This clonotype was seen many times. DNA for the CDR3: TGCGCCAGCAGCTTCCTTCAGGGGGGCTCCTACGAGCAGTACTTC. Translating gives CASSFLQGGSYEQYF. The chain recombines TRBV5-1 with TRBJ2-7; D possibly corresponds to TRBD1 (7 bases). Trimming cost V 2 bases and J 0 bases, with 12 bases left between them. CDR1 is SGHRS and CDR2 is YFSETQ in the germline V gene. The CDR3 consists of 15 residues.

This clonotype has ten or more counts. The chain uses TRBV10-3 and TRBJ2-1; TRBD1 aligns across 11 bases. Germline CDR1 and CDR2: ENHRY and SYGVKD. V shed 6 bases, J shed 6 bases, and the junction held 4 bases outside the gene matches. CDR3 length: 14 residues. CDR3 sequence: CAIRTDRGLNEQFF. The CDR3, as DNA: TGTGCCATCAGGACGGACAGGGGGCTCAATGAGCAGTTCTTC.

The chain links TRBV20-1 to TRBJ2-2, with D unclear. The ends were cut back, 0 bases at V and 2 bases at J, with 4 bases in the middle. This CDR3 has 13 amino acids. Germline CDR1 DFQATT, CDR2 SNEGSKA (reference sequence). This chain's CDR3 is CSARDANTGELFF. DNA of the CDR3: TGCAGTGCTAGAGATGCTAACACCGGGGAGCTGTTTTTT.